The 10 T cell receptor beta chains given below trace back to one sample, sequenced in a study of T cell responses to AZD1222 COVID-19 vaccine. Assay used: immunoSEQ multiplex PCR; TCRdb lists only in-frame clones, some missing. The sample records 100,000 to 150,000 clones, roughly 89% being singletons. The source was peripheral blood, collected on day 0 of MenACWY control vaccination. These receptors were obtained from an adult in good health.

V and J are TRBV7-9 and TRBJ1-1; D unresolved. Trimming pared 2 bases from V and 1 base from J, leaving 8 bases between. The CDR3 runs to 14 residues. Germline values: CDR1 SEHNR, CDR2 FQNEAQ (reference sequence). The CDR3 reads CASSLIGGNTEAFF. As DNA, the CDR3 is TGTGCCAGCAGCTTAATTGGAGGGAACACTGAAGCTTTCTTT.

DNA of the CDR3: TGTGCCAGCAGTTACCCCACTTCGACAACCAACACTGAAGCTTTCTTT. Translating gives CASSYPTSTTNTEAFF. The gene calls are TRBV6-6 and TRBJ1-1; D uncertain. CDR3 length equals 16 residues. Looked up from germline, CDR1 is MNHNY and CDR2 is SVGAGI (reference sequence). V lost 2 bases and J 2 bases, leaving 15 bases between the germline ends.

CDR3 residues: CASGQPLEGTEAFF. Written as DNA, the CDR3 is TGTGCTAGTGGTCAACCTCTTGAGGGGACTGAAGCTTTCTTT. V is TRBV12-5 and J is TRBJ1-1, with TRBD1 as a possible D gene (5 bases). CDR3 length equals 14 residues. Trimming removed 5 bases from V and 5 bases from J, with 15 bases in between. The V gene's germline CDR1 is LGHNT and CDR2 FRNRAP. The full variable domain, its missing parts supplied by reference TRBV12-5 and TRBJ1-1, is DARVTQTPRHKVTEMGQEVTMRCQPILGHNTVFWYRQTMMQGLELLAYFRNRAPLDDSGMPKDRFSAEMPDATLATLKIQPSEPRDSAVYFCASGQPLEGTEAFFGQGTRLTVV.

The gene calls are TRBV6-5 and TRBJ1-2, with D possibly TRBD1 on 5 matching bases. Germline CDR1 is MNHEY and CDR2 is SVGAGI. Trimming pared 6 bases from V and 6 bases from J, leaving 11 bases between. This CDR3 spans 12 amino acids. The CDR3 is CASRSGFHGYTF. CDR3 bases: TGTGCCAGCAGGTCAGGGTTTCATGGCTACACCTTC.

The genes are TRBV9 and TRBJ2-3; possibly TRBD1 or TRBD2 for D (5 bases each). Trimming took off 7 bases at V and 5 bases at J, with 11 bases between the two ends. Germline CDR1 is SGDLS and CDR2 is YYNGEE. The CDR3 has 12 residues. CDR3 sequence reads: CASSRGVDTQYF. DNA for the CDR3: TGTGCCAGCTCCAGAGGGGTAGATACGCAGTATTTT.

The genes are TRBV15 and TRBJ1-1; D gene unclear. This CDR3 has 14 amino acids. The germline V and J ends were trimmed by 1 base and 8 bases, with 14 bases remaining between them. Germline V gives CDR1 LNHNV, CDR2 YYDKDF (reference sequence). Here the CDR3 DNA reads TGTGCCACCAGCAGAGGAGGAGGGTTGAGGGAAGCTTTCTTT. Its translation is CATSRGGGLREAFF.

The chain links TRBV19 to TRBJ1-3; D gene uncertain. In germline, CDR1 is LNHDA, CDR2 SQIVND (reference sequence). The CDR3 contains 16 residues. V was pared by 7 bases and J by 4 bases, with 20 bases between. In DNA, the CDR3 is TGTGCCAGTACCCCCGTGAGCCTCGGAGGCGGAAACACCATATATTTT. Its protein is CASTPVSLGGGNTIYF.

The chain recombines TRBV7-6 with TRBJ2-5; no definite D call. The CDR3 consists of 12 residues. Between the trimmed V and J ends, which lost 1 base and 5 bases, there was a span of 5 bases. CDR1 is SGHVS, CDR2 FNYEAQ, per germline. This chain's CDR3 is CASSLDFETQYF. Here the CDR3 DNA reads TGTGCCAGCAGCTTAGACTTTGAGACCCAGTACTTC.

CDR3 sequence reads: CASSGAGSVSEAFF. Written as DNA, the CDR3 is TGTGCCAGCAGCGGGGCAGGGTCCGTCTCTGAAGCTTTCTTT. The genes are TRBV2 and TRBJ1-1; tentative D call: TRBD1 (5 bases). V was pared by 6 bases and J by 6 bases, with 17 bases between. The CDR3 covers 14 residues. Germline CDR1 and CDR2: SNHLY and FYNNEI.

The rearrangement links TRBV6-5 to TRBJ2-7; no clear D. Germline V CDR1 and CDR2: MNHEY, SVGAGI. The V gene lost 2 bases and the J gene lost 3 bases, with 11 bases spanning the gap. The CDR3 extends over 14 amino acids. The CDR3 spells CASSYMGKNYEQYF. CDR3 sequence (DNA): TGTGCCAGCAGTTACATGGGCAAAAACTACGAGCAGTACTTC.